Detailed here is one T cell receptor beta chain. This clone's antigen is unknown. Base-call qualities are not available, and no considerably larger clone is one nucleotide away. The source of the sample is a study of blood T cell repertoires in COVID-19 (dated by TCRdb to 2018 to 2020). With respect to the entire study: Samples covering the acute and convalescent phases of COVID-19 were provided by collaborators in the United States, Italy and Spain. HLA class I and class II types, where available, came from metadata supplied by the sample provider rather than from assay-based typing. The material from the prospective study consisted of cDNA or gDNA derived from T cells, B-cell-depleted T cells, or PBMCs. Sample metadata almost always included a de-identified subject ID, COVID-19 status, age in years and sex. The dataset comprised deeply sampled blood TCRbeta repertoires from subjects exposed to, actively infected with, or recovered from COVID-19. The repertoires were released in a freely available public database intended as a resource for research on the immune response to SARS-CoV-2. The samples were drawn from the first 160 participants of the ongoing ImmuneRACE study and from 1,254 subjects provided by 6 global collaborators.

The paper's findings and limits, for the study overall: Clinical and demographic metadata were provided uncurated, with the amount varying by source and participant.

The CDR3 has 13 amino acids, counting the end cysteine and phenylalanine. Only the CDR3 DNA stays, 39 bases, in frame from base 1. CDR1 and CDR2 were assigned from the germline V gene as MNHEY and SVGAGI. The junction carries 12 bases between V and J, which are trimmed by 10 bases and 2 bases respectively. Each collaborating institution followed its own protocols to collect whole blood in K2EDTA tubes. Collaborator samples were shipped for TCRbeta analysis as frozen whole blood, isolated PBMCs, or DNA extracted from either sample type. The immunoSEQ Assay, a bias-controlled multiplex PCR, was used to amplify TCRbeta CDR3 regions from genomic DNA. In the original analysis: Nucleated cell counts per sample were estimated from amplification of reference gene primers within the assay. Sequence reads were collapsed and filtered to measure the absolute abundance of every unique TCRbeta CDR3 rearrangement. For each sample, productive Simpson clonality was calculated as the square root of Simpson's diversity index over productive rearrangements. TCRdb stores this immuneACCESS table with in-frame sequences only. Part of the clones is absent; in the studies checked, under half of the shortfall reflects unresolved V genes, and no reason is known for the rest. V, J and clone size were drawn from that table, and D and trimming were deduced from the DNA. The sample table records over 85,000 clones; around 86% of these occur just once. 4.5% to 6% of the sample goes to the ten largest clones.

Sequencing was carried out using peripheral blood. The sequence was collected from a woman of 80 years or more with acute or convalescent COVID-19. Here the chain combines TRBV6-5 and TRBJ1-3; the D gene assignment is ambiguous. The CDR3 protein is CATWGGPGNTIYF. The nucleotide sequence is TGTGCCACATGGGGAGGGCCTGGAAACACCATATATTTT.